Listed here are 5 T cell receptor beta chains from one sample, sequenced in a study of prognosis after radiotherapy for stage I lung cancer. Genomic DNA provided the template from which TCR beta CDR3 was amplified by two-round multiplex PCR. TRBV and TRBJ genes each had their own specific primers in first-round PCR. Each CDR3 protein gets one entry after TCRdb re-called the multiplex PCR reads with MiXCR. The sample yields 14,000 or so distinct CDR3 sequences, roughly a third seen once. The material sequenced was PBMCs, taken before or after stereotactic body radiation therapy (not recorded which). The receptors come from a donor over 45 with non-small cell lung cancer.

This clonotype appeared a single time. The conserved phenylalanine or tryptophan normally closing the CDR3 is absent here, so this likely arose from a read error. The chain combines TRBV14 with TRBJ1-4; 7 bases are a match to TRBD1. The germline CDR1 and CDR2 sequences are SGHDN and FVKESK. Losses at the gene ends were 6 bases for V and 7 bases for J; bases not matched to a gene: 11. The CDR3 covers 15 residues. CDR3 in amino acids: CASSRAGQVAEKLFS. In DNA, the CDR3 is TGTGCCAGCAGTCGTGCCGGACAGGTGGCTGAAAAACTGTTTTCT.

CDR3 in amino acids: CASSGGQGRIDEQFF. CDR3 in DNA: TGTGCCAGCAGTGGGGGACAGGGGAGGATAGATGAGCAGTTCTTC. The rearrangement joins TRBV12-3 or TRBV12-4 to TRBJ2-1; 10 nucleotides agree with TRBD1. The CDR3 runs to 15 residues. The trim removed 5 bases at V and 8 bases at J, leaving 9 bases unmatched.

At least ten counts were recorded for this clonotype. This rearrangement joins TRBV10-2 to TRBJ2-3; TRBD2 matches at 9 bases. CDR1 is WSHSY, CDR2 SAAADI, per germline. V lost 2 bases and J lost 2; bases outside the gene matches: 8. The CDR3 is made up of 17 amino acids. In DNA form, the CDR3 reads TGCGCCAGCAGTGAGCCCTCTAGCGGGGCCTTCACAGATACGCAGTATTTT. As protein: CASSEPSSGAFTDTQYF.

A note on this clonotype: No conserved phenylalanine or tryptophan ends this CDR3, so it is likely a read error. The gene calls are TRBV6-1 and TRBJ2-6; tentative D call: TRBD1 (5 bases). V was clipped by 1 base and J by 1 base, with 8 bases between them. Germline V gene sequence: CDR1 MNHNS, CDR2 SASEGT. The CDR3 sequence is 16 residues long. This CDR3 reads CASSEDKGSGANVLTL. CDR3 DNA sequence: TGTGCCAGCAGTGAAGATAAGGGGTCTGGGGCCAACGTCCTGACTTTA.

In this sample, this clonotype turned up many times. The CDR3 loop is CASSTTGSYEQYF. The CDR3, as DNA: TGTGCCAGCAGTACCACAGGGAGCTACGAGCAGTACTTC. The gene calls are TRBV4-2 and TRBJ2-7; D possibly corresponds to TRBD1 (6 bases). CDR3 length: 13 amino acids. Deletions cut 6 bases from V and 3 bases from J, with 12 bases between. From germline, CDR1 is LGHNA and CDR2 YNFKEQ.